Presented here are 26 T cell receptor beta chains from one specimen sequenced in a study of T cell repertoires in cytomegalovirus infection (dated by TCRdb to about 2019). Sequencing was carried out with an Illumina HiSeq 1500. In-frame beta chains were kept once TCRdb had trimmed the public reads at Q25 with fastp and called clones with MiXCR. Rows matching on CDR3 protein sequence are summarized as one entry with the most common DNA and genes. This sample lists about 920,000 distinct CDR3 sequences; about a third were detected once. Together, the top ten hold around 15% of the sample. Their antigens remain unidentified. This specimen's treatment or condition label, per the study, means: in vitro stimulation with specific CMV peptide epitopes to enrich CMV-specific T cells. Sequencing used cultured CD8+ T cells from PBMCs, obtained from culture after CMV antigen stimulation. These receptor sequences come from a human donor in good health (CMV status not recorded). Some clones in this sample may be carry-over from other donors' samples.

The chain carries TRBV2 and TRBJ1-2; D gene unclear. The CDR3 has 13 residues. The V end lost 7 bases, the J end lost 6 bases, and 15 bases lay between the germline ends. CDR1 is SNHLY and CDR2 is FYNNEI in the germline V gene. The CDR3 spells CASTPIWTDGYTF. In DNA, the CDR3 is TGTGCCAGCACACCAATTTGGACCGATGGCTACACCTTC.

This sequence joins TRBV15 and TRBJ2-7; D call uncertain. V lost 2 bases to trimming and J lost 6 bases, with 11 bases between them. This CDR3 has 13 residues. Looked up from germline, CDR1 is LNHNV and CDR2 is YYDKDF (reference sequence). CDR3 amino acids: CATSRTQGPEQYF. In nucleotides, the CDR3 is TGTGCCACCAGCAGAACGCAAGGGCCCGAGCAGTACTTC.

This rearrangement joins TRBV24-1 to TRBJ2-1, with 14 bases identical to TRBD2. Losses at the gene ends were 5 bases for V and 5 bases for J; bases not matched to a gene: 4. The CDR3 consists of 16 residues. Germline loops: CDR1 KGHDR, CDR2 SFDVKD. In DNA form, the CDR3 reads TGTGCCACCAGTGCGACTAGCGGGGGGGCCGACAATGAGCAGTTCTTC. Translated: CATSATSGGADNEQFF.

The rearrangement links TRBV28 to TRBJ1-5; D is unclear. CDR3 length equals 14 residues. The ends were cut back, 1 base at V and 3 bases at J, with 7 bases in the middle. Germline values: CDR1 MDHEN, CDR2 SYDVKM. CDR3 sequence reads: CASSLLANNQPQHF. DNA of the CDR3: TGTGCCAGCAGTTTATTGGCTAACAATCAGCCCCAGCATTTT.

This clonotype was found many times. CDR3 protein: CASSIGSGGEQFF. CDR3 in DNA: TGTGCCAGTAGTATAGGAAGCGGGGGAGAGCAGTTCTTC. V usage is TRBV19 and J usage is TRBJ2-1; 8 positions agree with TRBD2. The junction had 3 bases not matched to a gene; V was cut back by 1 base and J by 10 bases. Germline loops: CDR1 LNHDA, CDR2 SQIVND (reference sequence). The CDR3 loop spans 13 amino acids.

This sequence joins TRBV18 and TRBJ2-7; a weak D match, TRBD1 (6 bases). CDR3 length equals 13 residues. CDR1 is KGHSH and CDR2 is LQKENI in the germline V gene. The germline V and J ends were trimmed by 8 bases and 2 bases, with 13 bases remaining between them. The CDR3 region has the DNA TGTGCCAGCGCCAGGACAGCAGCCTACGAGCAGTACTTC. This sequence encodes CASARTAAYEQYF.

The chain uses TRBV9 and TRBJ1-5; 8 positions agree with TRBD1. Germline CDR1 SGDLS, CDR2 YYNGEE. Trimming took 3 bases from V and 9 from J; bases not matched to a gene: 8. This CDR3 contains 14 residues. The CDR3: CASSETGGPRPQHF. CDR3 DNA sequence: TGTGCCAGCAGCGAAACAGGGGGACCCCGGCCCCAGCATTTT.

The rearrangement joins TRBV6-1 to TRBJ2-3; D gene uncertain. The V gene lost 5 bases and the J gene lost 2 bases, with 14 bases spanning the gap. The CDR3 is 15 residues long. Germline V gives CDR1 MNHNS, CDR2 SASEGT. The chain's CDR3 is CASSPYGLTTDTQYF. CDR3 nucleotide sequence: TGTGCCAGCAGTCCCTATGGGCTCACCACAGATACGCAGTATTTT.

Only a few counts were recorded for this clonotype. A junction boundary mismatches the germline segment, possibly from a read error. The rearrangement uses TRBV7-7 and TRBJ2-5; 10 bases map to TRBD2. CDR3 length: 16 residues. Germline CDR1 is SSHAT and CDR2 is FNYEAQ (reference sequence). CDR3: CASSLRTSGPKETQYF. As DNA, the CDR3 is TGTGCTAGCAGCCTCCGGACTAGCGGACCTAAAGAGACCCAGTACTTC.

The chain carries TRBV7-9 and TRBJ1-4; unclear D gene. Germline loops: CDR1 SEHNR, CDR2 FQNEAQ (reference sequence). The CDR3 length is 14 residues. V shed 4 bases and J shed 5 bases, with 11 bases lying between them. DNA for the CDR3: TGTGCCAGCAGCTCCCCGATGGGGAATGAAAAACTGTTTTTT. Residues: CASSSPMGNEKLFF.

The rearrangement joins TRBV4-3 to TRBJ2-2, with D perhaps being TRBD1 or TRBD2 (5 bases each). Deletions cut 0 bases from V and 6 bases from J, with 11 bases between. This CDR3 has 15 amino acids. In germline, CDR1 is LGHNA, CDR2 YSLEER. The CDR3 DNA is TGCGCCAGCAGCCAAGATCTTGGGGGAGCCGGGGAGCTGTTTTTT. Its translation: CASSQDLGGAGELFF.

The J gene is TRBJ2-7, the V gene TRBV27, with D tentatively TRBD1 (6 bases). The CDR3 sequence is 15 residues long. CDR1 MNHEY and CDR2 SMNVEV come from the germline V gene (reference sequence). Trimming pared 5 bases from V and 7 bases from J, leaving 21 bases between. The CDR3 is CASSPDPYSGEEQYF. The CDR3 region has the DNA TGTGCCAGCAGTCCAGACCCTTACTCAGGGGAAGAGCAGTACTTC.

This clonotype was seen repeatedly, ten times or more. The chain links TRBV7-2 to TRBJ1-3; no definite D call. The ends were cut back, 5 bases at V and 0 bases at J, with 8 bases in the middle. Germline values: CDR1 SGHTA, CDR2 FQGNSA. The CDR3 spans 14 residues. CDR3 DNA: TGTGCCAGCAGCATGGACGGCTCTGGAAACACCATATATTTT. This sequence encodes CASSMDGSGNTIYF.

Points on this clonotype: At one of its ends the junction is not consistent with the germline gene, which may arise from a read error. This chain uses TRBV2 with TRBJ1-1, with D possibly matching TRBD1 (5 bases). The CDR3 totals 17 residues. Germline CDR1 and CDR2: SNHLY and FYNNEI. The CDR3 protein is CTSTGPRGSIRRAEAFF. CDR3 nucleotide sequence: TGTACCAGCACGGGGCCCCGGGGGTCCATTAGGCGAGCTGAAGCTTTCTTT. The complete variable domain, with remaining parts taken from reference TRBV2 and TRBJ1-1, reads EPEVTQTPSHQVTQMGQEVILRCVPISNHLYFYWYRQILGQKVEFLVSFYNNEISEKSEIFDDQFSVERPDGSNFTLKIRSTKLEDSAMYFCTSTGPRGSIRRAEAFFGQGTRLTVV.

The chain employs TRBV14 and TRBJ1-1, with D maybe TRBD1 (6 bases). CDR1 and CDR2 (germline): SGHDN, FVKESK. The CDR3 runs to 19 residues. Trimming took off 2 bases at V and 1 base at J, with 23 bases between the two ends. The chain's CDR3 is CASSQFPGARLKGNTEAFF. CDR3 nucleotide sequence: TGTGCCAGCAGCCAATTCCCGGGGGCGCGATTGAAAGGGAACACTGAAGCTTTCTTT. Full variable domain (outside the CDR3, taken from reference TRBV14 and TRBJ1-1): EAGVTQFPSHSVIEKGQTVTLRCDPISGHDNLYWYRRVMGKEIKFLLHFVKESKQDESGMPNNRFLAERTGGTYSTLKVQPAELEDSGVYFCASSQFPGARLKGNTEAFFGQGTRLTVV.

The chain recombines TRBV20-1 with TRBJ2-1, with D possibly being TRBD2 (7 bases). V was trimmed by 0 bases and J by 7 bases, leaving 13 bases between them. Germline values: CDR1 DFQATT, CDR2 SNEGSKA (reference sequence). The CDR3 totals 14 residues. The CDR3 sequence: CSARDLRGPNEQFF. CDR3 in DNA: TGCAGTGCTAGAGATTTGCGGGGGCCAAATGAGCAGTTCTTC.

The table lists this clonotype with a few counts. The chain is built from TRBV7-6 and TRBJ2-5; the match to TRBD2 covers 9 bases. Germline values: CDR1 SGHVS, CDR2 FNYEAQ. This CDR3 contains 15 residues. After removal of 4 bases from V and 2 bases from J, the junction contained 5 bases not matched to a gene. The CDR3 DNA reads as TGTGCCAGCAGCTCCCTAGCGGGGATACAAGAGACCCAGTACTTC. It is translated as CASSSLAGIQETQYF.

This clonotype appeared a few times. A read error may produce the germline difference seen at one junction end. V and J are TRBV7-8 and TRBJ2-2; D possibly corresponds to TRBD2 (5 bases). This CDR3 has 15 residues. Germline V gene lookup returns CDR1 SGHVS and CDR2 FQNEAQ. The CDR3 DNA follows: TGTGCCAGCAGTTTAGCCCCATTCGGGATGGGGGAGCTGTTTTTT. This gives the protein CASSLAPFGMGELFF.

The J gene is TRBJ2-3, the V gene TRBV27, with TRBD2 matching over 8 bases. V dropped 5 bases and J dropped 4; count of bases not matched to a gene: 8. The CDR3 has 15 residues. Germline values: CDR1 MNHEY, CDR2 SMNVEV (reference sequence). CDR3 in amino acids: CASSEIGGAPDTQYF. As DNA, the CDR3 is TGTGCCAGCAGTGAGATCGGGGGGGCCCCAGATACGCAGTATTTT.

This clonotype was detected a few times. The chain combines TRBV7-6 with TRBJ1-1; D gene unclear. The CDR3 loop spans 16 amino acids. Trimming removed 4 bases at V and 0 bases at J, with 15 bases between. Germline values: CDR1 SGHVS, CDR2 FNYEAQ. The CDR3 is CASSSEDGELNTEAFF. In DNA form, the CDR3 reads TGTGCCAGCAGCTCCGAGGACGGGGAATTGAACACTGAAGCTTTCTTT.

This sequence joins TRBV27 and TRBJ1-5; tentative D call: TRBD1 (5 bases). Germline-derived CDR1 and CDR2 are MNHEY and SMNVEV (reference sequence). This CDR3 is built from 15 residues. V was clipped by 5 bases and J by 3 bases, with 14 bases between them. For the CDR3, the DNA is TGTGCCAGCAGTCCCTGGGAGGGGCACAATCAGCCCCAGCATTTT. Its protein is CASSPWEGHNQPQHF.

The sample holds a few counts of this clonotype. The CDR3 DNA is TGTGCCAGCAGTACCTTCTACGCCCACCCAAATGACGGAAAACTGTTTTTT. It is translated as CASSTFYAHPNDGKLFF. V gene TRBV27 combines with J gene TRBJ1-4; D is uncertain. CDR1 and CDR2 from the germline V gene are MNHEY and SMNVEV (reference sequence). Trimming took 5 bases from V and 10 from J, leaving 26 bases between them. The CDR3 spans 17 residues. Supplemented by reference TRBV27 and TRBJ1-4, the full variable domain reads EAQVTQNPRYLITVTGKKLTVTCSQNMNHEYMSWYRQDPGLGLRQIYYSMNVEVTDKGDVPEGYKVSRKEKRNFPLILESPSPNQTSLYFCASSTFYAHPNDGKLFFGSGTQLSVL.

The chain uses TRBV7-6 and TRBJ2-1; no definite D call. V gave up 5 bases and J gave up 6 bases, with 20 bases separating them. The CDR3 spans 16 residues. The germline V gene has CDR1 SGHVS and CDR2 FNYEAQ. Written as DNA, the CDR3 is TGTGCCAGCAGCCCTCCCGTCTACAGCGTAGTCAATGAGCAGTTCTTC. It translates to CASSPPVYSVVNEQFF.

This clonotype was seen at least ten times. This sequence joins TRBV7-6 and TRBJ2-7, with 7 bases lining up with TRBD1. The CDR3 has 15 amino acids. Germline CDR1 and CDR2: SGHVS and FNYEAQ. J gave up 3 bases and V 4 bases, and 9 bases lay outside the gene matches. In nucleotides, the CDR3 is TGTGCCAGCAGCTCACTCCGGGACAGTATCTACGAGCAGTACTTC. Amino acids: CASSSLRDSIYEQYF.

This rearrangement joins TRBV19 to TRBJ1-6, with D maybe TRBD1 (5 bases). Deletions cut 1 base from V and 8 bases from J, with 18 bases between. CDR3 length equals 17 residues. Germline V CDR1 and CDR2: LNHDA, SQIVND (reference sequence). The CDR3 nucleotides read TGTGCCAGTAGTATAGCCCTCCTGAGTGACAGCGATTCACCCCTCCACTTT. Its protein is CASSIALLSDSDSPLHF.

The gene calls are TRBV12-3 or TRBV12-4 and TRBJ1-2; no clear D. V lost 7 bases and J 8 bases, leaving 17 bases between the germline ends. The CDR3 is 13 residues long. The CDR3, as DNA: TGTGCCAGCAACCTATGGGGAACACCCGGCTACACCTTC. It is translated as CASNLWGTPGYTF.